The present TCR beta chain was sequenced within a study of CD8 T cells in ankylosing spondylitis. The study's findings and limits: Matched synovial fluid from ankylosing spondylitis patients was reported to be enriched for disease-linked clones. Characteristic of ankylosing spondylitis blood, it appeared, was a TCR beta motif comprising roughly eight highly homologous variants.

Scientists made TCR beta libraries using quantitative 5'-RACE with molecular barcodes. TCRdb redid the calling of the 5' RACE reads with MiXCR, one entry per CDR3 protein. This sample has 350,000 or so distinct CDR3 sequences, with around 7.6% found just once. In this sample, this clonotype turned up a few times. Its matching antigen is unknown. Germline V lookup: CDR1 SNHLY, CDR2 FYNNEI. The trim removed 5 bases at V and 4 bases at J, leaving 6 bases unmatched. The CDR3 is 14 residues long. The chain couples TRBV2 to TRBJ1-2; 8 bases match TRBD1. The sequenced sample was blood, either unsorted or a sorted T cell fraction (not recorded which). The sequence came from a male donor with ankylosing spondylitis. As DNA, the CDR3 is TGTGCCAGCAGTCGACAGGGGAGTAGCTATGGCTACACCTTC. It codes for CASSRQGSSYGYTF.